Presented here are 13 T cell receptor beta chains from one specimen sequenced in a study of blood T cell repertoires in COVID-19. This table comes from immunoSEQ multiplex PCR, and its TCRdb copy is limited to in-frame clones, with some not included. The table lists some 130,000 clones, approximately 90% of them singletons. What was sequenced was peripheral blood. Source of these receptors: a man in his sixties with active or convalescent COVID-19.

The J gene is TRBJ1-5, the V gene TRBV6-5; D is perhaps TRBD1 (6 bases). This CDR3 region has 15 residues. V lost 6 bases and J lost 2, with 14 bases in between. The germline CDR1 and CDR2 sequences are MNHEY and SVGAGI. The CDR3 coding sequence is TGTGCCAGCAGAAAAACAGGGAGGGGCAATCAGCCCCAGCATTTT. Its translation is CASRKTGRGNQPQHF.

The gene calls are TRBV5-1 and TRBJ2-3; unclear D gene. Looked up from germline, CDR1 is SGHRS and CDR2 is YFSETQ. The length of the CDR3 is 14 residues. V was pared by 6 bases and J by 1 base, with 12 bases between. CDR3 region: CASNPLAGTDTQYF. CDR3 DNA sequence: TGCGCCAGCAACCCCCTTGCAGGCACAGATACGCAGTATTTT.

The chain links TRBV9 to TRBJ2-1; D possibly corresponds to TRBD2 (6 bases). Germline CDR1 and CDR2: SGDLS and YYNGEE. The CDR3 extends over 15 amino acids. V was clipped by 0 bases and J by 7 bases, with 14 bases between them. The DNA of the CDR3 is TGTGCCAGCAGCGTAGTAGGCAATGGGGGGAATGAGCAGTTCTTC. It encodes CASSVVGNGGNEQFF.

This rearrangement joins TRBV5-1 to TRBJ2-5; D may be TRBD1 (5 bases). Germline CDR1 SGHRS, CDR2 YFSETQ. This CDR3 spans 15 amino acids. Deletions cut 5 bases from V and 3 bases from J, with 17 bases between. The CDR3 bases are TGCGCCAGCAGAAAGAGAACAGGCGGTGAAGAGACCCAGTACTTC. This gives the protein CASRKRTGGEETQYF. The full variable domain, in which reference TRBV5-1 and TRBJ2-5 provide the parts outside the CDR3, is KAGVTQTPRYLIKTRGQQVTLSCSPISGHRSVSWYQQTPGQGLQFLFEYFSETQRNKGNFPGRFSGRQFSNSRSEMNVSTLELGDSALYLCASRKRTGGEETQYFGPGTRLLVL.

This chain uses TRBV6-5 with TRBJ2-3; 7 nucleotides align to TRBD1. The CDR3 loop spans 15 amino acids. Per germline, CDR1 MNHEY and CDR2 SVGAGI. The V segment lost 5 bases and the J segment 1 base; nucleotides outside the gene matches: 6. The CDR3 nucleotides are TGTGCCAGCAGTCCCGCCGGGACAGGCACAGATACGCAGTATTTT. Its protein is CASSPAGTGTDTQYF.

The chain carries TRBV4-3 and TRBJ2-7, with D possibly matching TRBD1 (6 bases). The CDR3 runs 14 residues. Germline lookup yields CDR1 LGHNA and CDR2 YSLEER. The V end was cut by 0 bases, the J end by 3 bases, with 9 bases between. CDR3 amino acids: CASSQDGTRYEQYF. CDR3 coding DNA: TGCGCCAGCAGCCAAGATGGGACACGCTACGAGCAGTACTTC.

The genes are TRBV18 and TRBJ2-7; tentatively, D is TRBD1 (6 bases). Trimming removed 2 bases at V and 3 bases at J, with 14 bases between. CDR1 is KGHSH, CDR2 LQKENI, per germline. The CDR3 contains 15 residues. The CDR3 here is CASSPSTGRGYEQYF. The CDR3 DNA follows: TGTGCCAGCTCACCATCGACAGGTCGGGGCTACGAGCAGTACTTC.

The rearrangement uses TRBV5-4 and TRBJ1-3; TRBD1 matches 7 bases. The CDR3 sequence is 16 residues long. Germline-derived CDR1 and CDR2 are SGHNT and YYREEE (reference sequence). J was trimmed by 3 bases and V by 6 bases; bases with no gene match: 12. The CDR3 is CASTPSPGGFGNTIYF. For the CDR3, the DNA is TGTGCCAGCACCCCTAGCCCAGGGGGGTTTGGAAACACCATATATTTT.

The chain links TRBV29-1 to TRBJ1-2; D call uncertain. The germline V and J ends were trimmed by 4 bases and 2 bases, with 11 bases remaining between them. CDR1 and CDR2 from the germline V gene are SQVTM and ANQGSEA. The CDR3 sequence is 13 residues long. CDR3: CSVVGEGNYGYTF. Written as DNA, the CDR3 is TGCAGCGTTGTGGGAGAGGGAAACTATGGCTACACCTTC. Full variable domain (remainder filled in from reference TRBV29-1 and TRBJ1-2): SAVISQKPSRDICQRGTSLTIQCQVDSQVTMMFWYRQQPGQSLTLIATANQGSEATYESGFVIDKFPISRPNLTFSTLTVSNMSPEDSSIYLCSVVGEGNYGYTFGSGTRLTVV.

As regards this clone: The same CDR3 arises from other DNA sequences in this sample as well. The chain joins TRBV18 to TRBJ1-5; D unclear. CDR1 and CDR2 (germline): KGHSH, LQKENI. The CDR3 has 15 amino acids. V was shortened by 2 bases and J by 2 bases, with 10 bases between the two germline ends. CDR3 bases: TGTGCCAGCTCACCATCCACCGGGGGCAATCAGCCCCAGCATTTT. Its protein is CASSPSTGGNQPQHF.

V is TRBV15 and J is TRBJ1-1; TRBD1 matches at 10 bases. Germline V gives CDR1 LNHNV, CDR2 YYDKDF (reference sequence). Trimming removed 7 bases from V and 3 bases from J; junction bases left unmatched: 14. CDR3 length: 17 residues. The DNA of the CDR3 is TGTGCCACCACCCCGACAGGGGGCAGACTTAGCCACACTGAAGCTTTCTTT. Encoded protein: CATTPTGGRLSHTEAFF.

This clone has a single count. The J gene is TRBJ2-1, the V gene TRBV19; unclear D gene. CDR3 length equals 15 residues. Germline loops: CDR1 LNHDA, CDR2 SQIVND (reference sequence). Deletions cut 3 bases from V and 8 bases from J, with 17 bases between. The DNA for the CDR3 is TGTGCCAGTAGTATCGTGCCGGGTTCCGAGTATGAGCAGTTCTTC. Translated: CASSIVPGSEYEQFF. Full variable domain (rest looked up from reference TRBV19 and TRBJ2-1): DGGITQSPKYLFRKEGQNVTLSCEQNLNHDAMYWYRQDPGQGLRLIYYSQIVNDFQKGDIAEGYSVSREKKESFPLTVTSAQKNPTAFYLCASSIVPGSEYEQFFGPGTRLTVL.

This chain links TRBV3-1 (or the pseudogene TRBV3-2) with TRBJ2-1, with TRBD2 matching over 8 bases. J gave up 7 bases and V 0 bases, and 11 bases lay outside the gene matches. Germline V CDR1 and CDR2: LGHDT, YNNKEL (reference sequence). There are 17 residues in the CDR3. The CDR3 loop reads CASSQELGGEGENEQFF. The CDR3 nucleotides read TGTGCCAGCAGCCAAGAACTCGGGGGGGAGGGCGAAAATGAGCAGTTCTTC.